A selection of T cell receptor beta chains follows, all from one sample in a study of blood T cell repertoires in COVID-19. The data were produced by immunoSEQ multiplex PCR, yet TCRdb's version contains in-frame clones alone and is incomplete. The profile shows about 440,000 clones, about 90% of them singletons. Specimen: PBMCs or T cells enriched from blood (not recorded which). Receptors originate from a man aged 18 to 29 who had recovered from COVID-19. Both conserved end residues are part of each CDR3. A D gene is named only where the DNA matches it firmly. Size is stated for part of the rows, as once, few or many counts, or as a class when the clone is expanded.

V gene: TRBV29-1; clone size: .; D gene: .; J gene: TRBJ1-2; CDR3 protein: CSAGLGGVDGYTF; CDR3 DNA: TGCAGCGCCGGACTCGGGGGGGTGGACGGCTACACCTTC
V gene: TRBV27; clone size: .; D gene: .; J gene: TRBJ1-1; CDR3 protein: CASRASGANTEAFF; CDR3 DNA: TGTGCCAGCAGGGCATCGGGAGCGAACACTGAAGCTTTCTTT
V gene: TRBV15; clone size: .; D gene: .; J gene: TRBJ1-2; CDR3 protein: CATSRDRVGAYGYTF; CDR3 DNA: TGTGCCACCAGCAGAGATCGGGTGGGGGCCTATGGCTACACCTTC
V gene: TRBV19; clone size: .; D gene: TRBD1; J gene: TRBJ1-6; CDR3 protein: CASSPDRWIRGSPLHF; CDR3 DNA: TGTGCCAGTAGCCCGGACAGGTGGATTCGAGGATCACCCCTCCACTTT
V gene: TRBV29-1; clone size: .; D gene: TRBD2; J gene: TRBJ2-5; CDR3 protein: CSVVGRAGGETQYF; CDR3 DNA: TGCAGCGTTGTCGGGAGGGCGGGAGGAGAGACCCAGTACTTC
V gene: TRBV9; clone size: .; D gene: .; J gene: TRBJ1-5; CDR3 protein: CASSAGLNQPQHF; CDR3 DNA: TGTGCCAGCAGCGCCGGACTAAATCAGCCCCAGCATTTT
V gene: TRBV7-8; clone size: .; D gene: .; J gene: TRBJ2-2; CDR3 protein: CASSLSTGSGTGELFF; CDR3 DNA: TGTGCCAGCAGCTTAAGTACGGGGTCGGGCACCGGGGAGCTGTTTTTT
V gene: TRBV2; clone size: once; D gene: .; J gene: TRBJ1-3; CDR3 protein: CASSTRGSGNTIYF; CDR3 DNA: TGTGCCAGCTCAACCCGCGGCTCTGGAAACACCATATATTTT
V gene: TRBV5-8; clone size: .; D gene: .; J gene: TRBJ2-1; CDR3 protein: CASSSPPTAVNYNEQFF; CDR3 DNA: TGTGCCAGCAGCTCCCCCCCCACAGCCGTCAACTACAATGAGCAGTTCTTC
V gene: TRBV5-1; clone size: .; D gene: TRBD1; J gene: TRBJ1-4; CDR3 protein: CASSLGQPNEKLFF; CDR3 DNA: TGCGCCAGCAGCCTGGGACAGCCTAATGAAAAACTGTTTTTT
V gene: TRBV29-1; clone size: .; D gene: TRBD1; J gene: TRBJ2-7; CDR3 protein: CSVEGGQGAREQYF; CDR3 DNA: TGCAGCGTTGAAGGGGGACAGGGGGCGCGTGAGCAGTACTTC